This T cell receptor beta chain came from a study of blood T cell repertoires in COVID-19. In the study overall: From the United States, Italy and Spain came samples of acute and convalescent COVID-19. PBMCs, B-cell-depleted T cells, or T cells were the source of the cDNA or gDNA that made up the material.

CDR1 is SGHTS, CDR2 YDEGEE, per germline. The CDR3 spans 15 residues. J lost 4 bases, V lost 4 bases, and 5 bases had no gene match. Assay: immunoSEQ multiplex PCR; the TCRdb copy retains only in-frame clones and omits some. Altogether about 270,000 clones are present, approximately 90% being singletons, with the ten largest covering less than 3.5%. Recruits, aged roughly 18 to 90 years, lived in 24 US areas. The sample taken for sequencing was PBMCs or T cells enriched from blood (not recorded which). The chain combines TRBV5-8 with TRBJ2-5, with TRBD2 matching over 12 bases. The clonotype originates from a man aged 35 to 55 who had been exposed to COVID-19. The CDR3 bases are TGTGCCAGCAGCCCGGGACTAGCGGGCGGAGAGACCCAGTACTTC. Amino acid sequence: CASSPGLAGGETQYF.